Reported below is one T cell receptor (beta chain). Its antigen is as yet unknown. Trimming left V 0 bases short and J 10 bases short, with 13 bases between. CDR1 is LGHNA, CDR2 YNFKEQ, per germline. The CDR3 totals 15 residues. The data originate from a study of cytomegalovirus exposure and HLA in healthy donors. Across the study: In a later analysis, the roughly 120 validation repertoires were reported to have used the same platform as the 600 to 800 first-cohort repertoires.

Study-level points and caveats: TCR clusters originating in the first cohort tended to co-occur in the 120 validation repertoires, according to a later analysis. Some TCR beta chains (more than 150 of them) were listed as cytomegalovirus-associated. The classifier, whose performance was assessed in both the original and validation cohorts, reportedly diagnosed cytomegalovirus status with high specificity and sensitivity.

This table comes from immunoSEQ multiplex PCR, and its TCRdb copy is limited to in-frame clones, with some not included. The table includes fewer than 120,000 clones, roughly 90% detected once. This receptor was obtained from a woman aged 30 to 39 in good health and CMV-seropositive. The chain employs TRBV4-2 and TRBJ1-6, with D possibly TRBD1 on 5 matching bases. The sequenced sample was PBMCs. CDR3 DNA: TGTGCCAGCAGCCAAGAAGGGGTAGTTGGCTCACCCCTCCACTTT. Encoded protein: CASSQEGVVGSPLHF.